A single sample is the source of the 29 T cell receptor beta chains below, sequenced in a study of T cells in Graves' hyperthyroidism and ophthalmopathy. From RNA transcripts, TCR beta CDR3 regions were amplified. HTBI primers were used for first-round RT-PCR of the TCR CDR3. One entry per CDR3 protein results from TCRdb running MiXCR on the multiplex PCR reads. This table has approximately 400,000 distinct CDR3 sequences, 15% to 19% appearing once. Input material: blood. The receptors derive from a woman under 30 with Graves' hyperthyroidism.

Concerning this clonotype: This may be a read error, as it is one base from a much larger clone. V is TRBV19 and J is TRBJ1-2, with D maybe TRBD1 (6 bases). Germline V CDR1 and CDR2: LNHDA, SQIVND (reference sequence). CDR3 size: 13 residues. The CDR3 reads CASTILGGYGHTF. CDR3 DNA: TGTGCCAGCACGATATTGGGGGGCTATGGCCACACCTTC.

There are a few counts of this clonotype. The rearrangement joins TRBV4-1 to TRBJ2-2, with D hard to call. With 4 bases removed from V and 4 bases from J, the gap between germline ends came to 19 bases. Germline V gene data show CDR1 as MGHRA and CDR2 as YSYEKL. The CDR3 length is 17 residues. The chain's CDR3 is CASSPEMAPQTTGELFF. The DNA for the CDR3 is TGCGCCAGCAGCCCAGAGATGGCTCCTCAGACCACCGGGGAGCTGTTTTTT.

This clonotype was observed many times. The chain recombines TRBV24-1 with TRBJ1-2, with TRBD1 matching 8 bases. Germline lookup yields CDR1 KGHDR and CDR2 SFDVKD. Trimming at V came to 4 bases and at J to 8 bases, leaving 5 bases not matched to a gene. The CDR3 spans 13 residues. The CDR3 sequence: CATSDGQGGGYTF. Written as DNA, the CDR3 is TGTGCCACCAGTGACGGACAGGGCGGAGGCTACACCTTC.

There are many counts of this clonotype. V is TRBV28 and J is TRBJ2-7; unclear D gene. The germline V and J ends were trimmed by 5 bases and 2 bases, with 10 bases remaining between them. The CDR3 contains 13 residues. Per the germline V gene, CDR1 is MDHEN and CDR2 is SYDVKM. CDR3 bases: TGTGCCAGCAGTCCGCCCCATACCTACGAGCAGTACTTC. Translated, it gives CASSPPHTYEQYF.

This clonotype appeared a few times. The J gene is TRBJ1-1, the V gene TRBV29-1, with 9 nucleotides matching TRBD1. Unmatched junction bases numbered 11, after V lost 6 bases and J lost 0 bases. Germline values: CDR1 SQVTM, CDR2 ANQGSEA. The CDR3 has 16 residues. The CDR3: CSVRDRGEFMNTEAFF. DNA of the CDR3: TGCAGCGTGAGAGACAGGGGGGAATTTATGAACACTGAAGCTTTCTTT. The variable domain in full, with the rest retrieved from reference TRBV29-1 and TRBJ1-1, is SAVISQKPSRDICQRGTSLTIQCQVDSQVTMMFWYRQQPGQSLTLIATANQGSEATYESGFVIDKFPISRPNLTFSTLTVSNMSPEDSSIYLCSVRDRGEFMNTEAFFGQGTRLTVV.

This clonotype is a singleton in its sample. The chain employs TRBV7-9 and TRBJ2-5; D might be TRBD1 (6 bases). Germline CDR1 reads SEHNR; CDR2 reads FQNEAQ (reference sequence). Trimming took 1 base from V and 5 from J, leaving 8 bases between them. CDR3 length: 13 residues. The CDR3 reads CASSLVQGETQYF. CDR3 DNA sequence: TGTGCCAGCAGCTTAGTTCAGGGGGAGACCCAGTACTTC. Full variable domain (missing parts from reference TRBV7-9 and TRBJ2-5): DTGVSQNPRHKITKRGQNVTFRCDPISEHNRLYWYRQTLGQGPEFLTYFQNEAQLEKSRLLSDRFSAERPKGSFSTLEIQRTEQGDSAMYLCASSLVQGETQYFGPGTRLLVL.

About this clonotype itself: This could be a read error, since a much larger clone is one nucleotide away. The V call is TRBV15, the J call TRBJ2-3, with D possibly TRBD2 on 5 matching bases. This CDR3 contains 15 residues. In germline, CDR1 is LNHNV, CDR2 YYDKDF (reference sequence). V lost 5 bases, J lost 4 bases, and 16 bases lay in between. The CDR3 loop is CATSDISSTADTQYF. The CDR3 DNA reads TGTGCCACCAGCGACATTTCTAGCACCGCAGATACGCAGTATTTT.

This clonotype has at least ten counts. The CDR3 region is CASSDPGTGGKDGTEAFF. The DNA of the CDR3 is TGTGCCAGCAGTGATCCCGGGACAGGGGGTAAGGACGGCACTGAAGCTTTCTTT. V is TRBV6-7 and J is TRBJ1-1; TRBD1 agrees at 11 bases. TRBV6-7 belongs to the ORF category, with a function that is uncertain. The CDR3 sequence is 18 residues long. The V segment lost 5 bases and the J segment 4 bases; nucleotides outside the gene matches: 15.

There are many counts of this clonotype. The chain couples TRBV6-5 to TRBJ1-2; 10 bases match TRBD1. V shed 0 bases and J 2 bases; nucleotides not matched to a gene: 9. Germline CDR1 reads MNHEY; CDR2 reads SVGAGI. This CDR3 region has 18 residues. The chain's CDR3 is CASSYSPRQGAPNYGYTF. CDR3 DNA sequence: TGTGCCAGCAGTTACTCTCCCCGACAGGGGGCGCCGAACTATGGCTACACCTTC.

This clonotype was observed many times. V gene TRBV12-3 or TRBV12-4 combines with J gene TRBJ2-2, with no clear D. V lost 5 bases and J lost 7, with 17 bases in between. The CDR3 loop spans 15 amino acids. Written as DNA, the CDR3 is TGTGCCAGCAGTCCTTTATCTGGGCTTCACGGGGAGCTGTTTTTT. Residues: CASSPLSGLHGELFF.

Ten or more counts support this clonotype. The CDR3 nucleotides are TGCGCCAGCAGCCATCAAAGGGGCGCGGGACTAGCGGGCATCTACAATGAGCAGTTCTTC. As protein: CASSHQRGAGLAGIYNEQFF. The rearrangement links TRBV4-1 to TRBJ2-1; TRBD2 aligns across 12 bases. The CDR3 runs 20 residues. Germline lookup yields CDR1 MGHRA and CDR2 YSYEKL. The V and J ends lost 3 bases and 3 bases, in that order; junction bases with no gene match: 15.

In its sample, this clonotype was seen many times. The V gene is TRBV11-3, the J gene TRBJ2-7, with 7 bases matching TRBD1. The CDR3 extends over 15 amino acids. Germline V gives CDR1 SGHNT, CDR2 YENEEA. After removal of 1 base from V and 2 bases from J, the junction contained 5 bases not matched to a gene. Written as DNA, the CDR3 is TGTGCCAGCAGCTTAGGAGTTCAGGGGGCCTACGAGCAGTACTTC. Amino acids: CASSLGVQGAYEQYF. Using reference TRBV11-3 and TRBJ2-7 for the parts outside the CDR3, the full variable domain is EAGVVQSPRYKIIEKKQPVAFWCNPISGHNTLYWYLQNLGQGPELLIRYENEEAVDDSQLPKDRFSAERLKGVDSTLKIQPAELGDSAVYLCASSLGVQGAYEQYFGPGTRLTVT.

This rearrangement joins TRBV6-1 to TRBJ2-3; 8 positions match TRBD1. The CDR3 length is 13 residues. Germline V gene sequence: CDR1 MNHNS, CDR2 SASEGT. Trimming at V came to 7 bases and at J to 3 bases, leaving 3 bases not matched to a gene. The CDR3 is CASTGGTTDTQYF. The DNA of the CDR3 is TGTGCCAGCACAGGGGGCACAACAGATACGCAGTATTTT.

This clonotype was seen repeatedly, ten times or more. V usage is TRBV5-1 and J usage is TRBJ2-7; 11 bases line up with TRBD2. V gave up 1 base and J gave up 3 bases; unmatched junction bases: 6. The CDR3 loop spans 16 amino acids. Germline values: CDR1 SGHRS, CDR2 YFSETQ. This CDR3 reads CASSLSLAGGNYEQYF. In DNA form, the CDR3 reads TGCGCCAGCAGCTTGTCGCTAGCGGGAGGTAACTACGAGCAGTACTTC.

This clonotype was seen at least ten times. CDR3 nucleotide sequence: TGTGCCACCAGTGATCTCCCTGCCTCCTACAATGAGCAGTTCTTC. The encoded protein is CATSDLPASYNEQFF. The gene calls are TRBV24-1 and TRBJ2-1, with D unresolved. The CDR3 has 15 residues. Germline V gene lookup returns CDR1 KGHDR and CDR2 SFDVKD. The V end lost 3 bases, the J end lost 0 bases, and 8 bases lay between the germline ends.

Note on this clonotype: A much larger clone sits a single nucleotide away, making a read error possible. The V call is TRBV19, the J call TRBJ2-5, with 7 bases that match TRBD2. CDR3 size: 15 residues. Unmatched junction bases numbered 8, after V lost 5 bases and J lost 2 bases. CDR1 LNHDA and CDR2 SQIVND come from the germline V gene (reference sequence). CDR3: CASSLGRGVQETQYF. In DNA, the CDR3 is TGTGCCAGTAGTCTTGGACGGGGGGTACAAGAGACCCAGTACTTC.

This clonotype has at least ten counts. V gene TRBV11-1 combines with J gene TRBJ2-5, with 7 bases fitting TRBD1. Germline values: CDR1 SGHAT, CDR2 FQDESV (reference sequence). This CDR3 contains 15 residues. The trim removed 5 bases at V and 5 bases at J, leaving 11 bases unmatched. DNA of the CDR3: TGTGCCAGCAGCGCACTACTCGACAGGGCCGAGACCCAGTACTTC. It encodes CASSALLDRAETQYF. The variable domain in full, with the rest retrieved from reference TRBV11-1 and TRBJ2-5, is EAEVAQSPRYKITEKSQAVAFWCDPISGHATLYWYRQILGQGPELLVQFQDESVVDDSQLPKDRFSAERLKGVDSTLKIQPAELGDSAMYLCASSALLDRAETQYFGPGTRLLVL.

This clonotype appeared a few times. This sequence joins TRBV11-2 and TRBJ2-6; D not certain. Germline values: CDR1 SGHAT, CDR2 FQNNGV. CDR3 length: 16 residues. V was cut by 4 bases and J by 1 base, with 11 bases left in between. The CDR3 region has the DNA TGTGCCAGCAGCTCCTCGGGCTTTTCTGGGGCCAACGTCCTGACTTTC. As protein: CASSSSGFSGANVLTF.

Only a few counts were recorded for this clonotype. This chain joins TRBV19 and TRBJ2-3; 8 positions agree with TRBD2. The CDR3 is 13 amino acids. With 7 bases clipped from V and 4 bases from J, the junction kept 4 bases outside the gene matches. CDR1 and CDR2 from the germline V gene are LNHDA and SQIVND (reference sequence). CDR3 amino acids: CASKARGADTQYF. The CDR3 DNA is TGTGCCAGTAAGGCGCGGGGGGCAGATACGCAGTATTTT.

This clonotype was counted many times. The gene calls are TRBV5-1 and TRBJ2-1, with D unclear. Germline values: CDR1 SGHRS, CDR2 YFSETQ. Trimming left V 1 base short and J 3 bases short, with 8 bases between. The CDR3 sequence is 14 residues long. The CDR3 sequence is CASSLFPVYNEQFF. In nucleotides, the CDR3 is TGCGCCAGCAGCTTGTTCCCAGTCTACAATGAGCAGTTCTTC.

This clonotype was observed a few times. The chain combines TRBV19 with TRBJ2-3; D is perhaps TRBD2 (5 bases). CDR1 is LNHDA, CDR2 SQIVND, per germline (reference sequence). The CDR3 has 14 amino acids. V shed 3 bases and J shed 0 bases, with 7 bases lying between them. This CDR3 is CASSIRTSTDTQYF. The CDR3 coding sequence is TGTGCCAGTAGTATCCGGACTAGCACAGATACGCAGTATTTT.

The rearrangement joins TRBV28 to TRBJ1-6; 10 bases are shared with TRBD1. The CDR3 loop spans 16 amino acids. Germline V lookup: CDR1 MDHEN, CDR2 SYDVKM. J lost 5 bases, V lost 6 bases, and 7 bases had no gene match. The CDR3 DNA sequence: TGTGCCAGCAGCCAAGACAGGGGGCGGAATAATTCACCCCTCCACTTT. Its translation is CASSQDRGRNNSPLHF.

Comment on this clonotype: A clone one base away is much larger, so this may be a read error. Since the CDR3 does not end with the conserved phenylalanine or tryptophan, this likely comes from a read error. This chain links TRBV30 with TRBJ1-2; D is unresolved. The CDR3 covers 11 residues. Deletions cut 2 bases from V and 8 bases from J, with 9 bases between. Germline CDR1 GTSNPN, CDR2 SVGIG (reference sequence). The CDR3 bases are TGTGCCTGGAGTCTTGGAGTCGGCTACACCCTC. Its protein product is CAWSLGVGYTL.

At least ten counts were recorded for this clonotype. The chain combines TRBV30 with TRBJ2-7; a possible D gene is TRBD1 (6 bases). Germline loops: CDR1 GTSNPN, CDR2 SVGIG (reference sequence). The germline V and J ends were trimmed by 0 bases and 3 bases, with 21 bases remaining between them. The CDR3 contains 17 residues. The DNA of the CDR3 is TGTGCCTGGAGTGTACTTGCAGGGGCCCGTCCCGGCTACGAGCAGTACTTC. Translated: CAWSVLAGARPGYEQYF.

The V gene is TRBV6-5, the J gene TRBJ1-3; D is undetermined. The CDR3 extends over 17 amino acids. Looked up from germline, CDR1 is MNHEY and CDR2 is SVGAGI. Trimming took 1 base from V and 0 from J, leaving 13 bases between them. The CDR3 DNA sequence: TGTGCCAGCAGTTACTACGCGCCGGGGATCTCTGGAAACACCATATATTTT. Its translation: CASSYYAPGISGNTIYF.

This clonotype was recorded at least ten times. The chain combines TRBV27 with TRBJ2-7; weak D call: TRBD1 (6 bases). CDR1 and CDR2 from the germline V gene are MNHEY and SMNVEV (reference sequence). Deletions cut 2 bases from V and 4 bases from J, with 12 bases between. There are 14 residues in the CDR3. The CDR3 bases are TGTGCCAGCAGTTTAACCCAGGGGAGTTACGAGCAGTACTTC. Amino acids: CASSLTQGSYEQYF.

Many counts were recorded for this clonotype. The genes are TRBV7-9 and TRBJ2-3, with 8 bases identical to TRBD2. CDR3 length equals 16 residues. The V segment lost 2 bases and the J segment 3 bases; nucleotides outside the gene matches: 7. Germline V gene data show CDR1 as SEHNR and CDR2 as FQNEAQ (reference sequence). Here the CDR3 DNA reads TGTGCCAGCAGCTTAAGGGGACTAGTATTGACAGATACGCAGTATTTT. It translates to CASSLRGLVLTDTQYF.

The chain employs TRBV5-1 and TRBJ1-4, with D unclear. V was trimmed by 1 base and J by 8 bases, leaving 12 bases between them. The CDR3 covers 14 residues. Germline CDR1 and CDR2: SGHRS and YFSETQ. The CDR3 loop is CASSLSVTGEKLFF. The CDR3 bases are TGCGCCAGCAGCTTGAGTGTGACGGGGGAAAAACTGTTTTTT.

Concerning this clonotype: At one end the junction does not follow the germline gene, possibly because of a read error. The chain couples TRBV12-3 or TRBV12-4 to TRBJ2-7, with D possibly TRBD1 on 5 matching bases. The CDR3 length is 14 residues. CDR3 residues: CAISDQVTVYEQYF. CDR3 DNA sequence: TGTGCCATCAGTGACCAGGTGACAGTCTACGAGCAGTACTTC.